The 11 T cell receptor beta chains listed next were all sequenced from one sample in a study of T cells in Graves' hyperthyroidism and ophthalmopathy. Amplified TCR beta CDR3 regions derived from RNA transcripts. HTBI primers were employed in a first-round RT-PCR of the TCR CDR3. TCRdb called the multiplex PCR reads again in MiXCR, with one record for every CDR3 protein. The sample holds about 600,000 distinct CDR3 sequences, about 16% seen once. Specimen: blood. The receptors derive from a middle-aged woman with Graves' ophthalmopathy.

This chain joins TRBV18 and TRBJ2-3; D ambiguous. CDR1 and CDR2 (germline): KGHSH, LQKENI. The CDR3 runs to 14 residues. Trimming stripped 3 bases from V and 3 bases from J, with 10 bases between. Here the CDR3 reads CASSPPVSTDTQYF. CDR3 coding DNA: TGTGCCAGCTCACCCCCTGTTTCGACAGATACGCAGTATTTT.

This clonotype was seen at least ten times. This CDR3 is CASSLVTSSYNEQFF. For the CDR3, the DNA is TGTGCCAGCAGTTTAGTAACGAGCTCCTACAATGAGCAGTTCTTC. V gene TRBV12-3 or TRBV12-4 combines with J gene TRBJ2-1, with D unresolved. The germline V and J ends were trimmed by 1 base and 0 bases, with 7 bases remaining between them. The CDR3 extends over 15 amino acids.

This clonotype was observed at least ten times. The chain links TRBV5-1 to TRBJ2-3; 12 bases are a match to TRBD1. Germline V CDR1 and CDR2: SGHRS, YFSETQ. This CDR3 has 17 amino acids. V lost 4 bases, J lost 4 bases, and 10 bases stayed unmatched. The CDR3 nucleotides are TGCGCCAGCAGCCTACCGTTCGGGGACAGGGGGCCAGATACGCAGTATTTT. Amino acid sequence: CASSLPFGDRGPDTQYF.

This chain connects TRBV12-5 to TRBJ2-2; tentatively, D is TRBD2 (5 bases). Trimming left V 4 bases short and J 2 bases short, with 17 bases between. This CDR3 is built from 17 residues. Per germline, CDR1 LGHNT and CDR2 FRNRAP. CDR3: CASGSHSGSPNTGELFF. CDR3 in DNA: TGTGCTAGTGGTTCGCACTCGGGGAGCCCCAACACCGGGGAGCTGTTTTTT.

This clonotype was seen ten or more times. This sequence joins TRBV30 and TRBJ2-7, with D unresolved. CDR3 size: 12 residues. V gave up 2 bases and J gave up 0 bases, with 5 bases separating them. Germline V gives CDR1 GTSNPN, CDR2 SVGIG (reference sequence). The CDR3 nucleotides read TGTGCCTGGAGTCCTGGCTCCTACGAGCAGTACTTC. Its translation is CAWSPGSYEQYF.

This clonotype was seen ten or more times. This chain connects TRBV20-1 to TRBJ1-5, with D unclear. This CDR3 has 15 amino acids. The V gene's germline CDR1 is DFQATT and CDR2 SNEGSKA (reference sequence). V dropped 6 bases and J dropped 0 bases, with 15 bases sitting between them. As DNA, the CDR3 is TGCAGTGCATTGATGGGGTCGGCTAGCAATCAGCCCCAGCATTTT. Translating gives CSALMGSASNQPQHF.

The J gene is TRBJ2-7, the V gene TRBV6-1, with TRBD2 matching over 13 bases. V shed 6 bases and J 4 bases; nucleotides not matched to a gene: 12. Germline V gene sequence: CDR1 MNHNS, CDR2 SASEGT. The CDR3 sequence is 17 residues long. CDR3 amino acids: CASSPIGLAGVIYEQYF. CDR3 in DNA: TGTGCCAGCAGCCCTATAGGACTAGCGGGAGTTATTTACGAGCAGTACTTC.

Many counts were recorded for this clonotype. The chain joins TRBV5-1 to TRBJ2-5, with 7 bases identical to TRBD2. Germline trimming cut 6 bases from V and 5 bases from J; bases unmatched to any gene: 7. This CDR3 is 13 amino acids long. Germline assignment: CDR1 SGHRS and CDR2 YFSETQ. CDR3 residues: CASTNSGRETQYF. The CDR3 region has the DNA TGCGCCAGCACTAATAGCGGGCGTGAGACCCAGTACTTC.

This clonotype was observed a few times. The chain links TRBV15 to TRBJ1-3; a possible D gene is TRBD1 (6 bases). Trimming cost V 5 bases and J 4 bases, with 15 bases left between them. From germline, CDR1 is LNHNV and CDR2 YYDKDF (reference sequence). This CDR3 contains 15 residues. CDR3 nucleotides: TGTGCCACCAGCGGAGGGGGAGGTCCGGGAAACACCATATATTTT. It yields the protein CATSGGGGPGNTIYF.

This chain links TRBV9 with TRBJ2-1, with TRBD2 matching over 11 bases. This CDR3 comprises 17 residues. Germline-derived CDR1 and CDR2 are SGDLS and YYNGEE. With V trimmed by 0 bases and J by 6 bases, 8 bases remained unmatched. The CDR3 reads CASSVGLAGGKGNEQFF. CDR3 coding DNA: TGTGCCAGCAGCGTAGGGCTAGCGGGAGGTAAGGGCAATGAGCAGTTCTTC.

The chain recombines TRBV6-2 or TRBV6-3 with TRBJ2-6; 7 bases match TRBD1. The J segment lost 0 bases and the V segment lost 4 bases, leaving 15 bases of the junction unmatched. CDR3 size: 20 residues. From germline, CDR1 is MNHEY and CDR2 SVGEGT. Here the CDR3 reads CASSLRQGEQPSSGANVLTF. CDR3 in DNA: TGTGCCAGCAGTTTGAGACAGGGAGAACAACCCTCCTCTGGGGCCAACGTCCTGACTTTC.